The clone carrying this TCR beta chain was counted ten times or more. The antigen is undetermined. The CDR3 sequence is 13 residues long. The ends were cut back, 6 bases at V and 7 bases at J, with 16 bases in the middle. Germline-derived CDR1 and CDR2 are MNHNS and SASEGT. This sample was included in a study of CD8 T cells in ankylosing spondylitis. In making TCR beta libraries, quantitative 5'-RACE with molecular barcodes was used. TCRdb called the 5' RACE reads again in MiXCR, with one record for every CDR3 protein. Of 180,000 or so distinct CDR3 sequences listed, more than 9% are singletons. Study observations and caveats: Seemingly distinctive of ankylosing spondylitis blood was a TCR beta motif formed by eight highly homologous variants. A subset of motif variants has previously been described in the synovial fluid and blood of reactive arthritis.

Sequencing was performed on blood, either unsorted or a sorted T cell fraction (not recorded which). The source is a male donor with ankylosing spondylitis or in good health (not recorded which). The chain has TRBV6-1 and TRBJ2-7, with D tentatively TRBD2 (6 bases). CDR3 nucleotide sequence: TGTGCCAGCAGCATCGGACTATTTGGAGAGCAGTACTTC. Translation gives CASSIGLFGEQYF.